The 20 T cell receptor beta chains below all came from one sample that was sequenced in a study of T-cell reconstitution after alpha-beta-depleted transplantation in children (dated by TCRdb to about 2016). Library construction relied on PCR. Sequencing was carried out with an Illumina HiSeq 2500. Molecular barcoding was employed in the preparation of TCR libraries, with unique molecular identifiers being used to normalize TCRbeta repertoire quantification. The raw public reads went through TCRdb reprocessing: fastp at Q25, MiXCR clone calling, in-frame beta chains kept. Each record represents a unique CDR3 protein, reported with the most common genes and DNA among its rows. The sample profile shows about 360,000 distinct CDR3 sequences; roughly 14% of them were found once. The ten largest clones capture around 4.1% of the sample. The material sequenced was PBMCs, taken from the stem cell graft. The receptors were gathered from a human donor who donated a stem cell graft to a child with Fanconi anemia.

The rearrangement joins TRBV20-1 to TRBJ2-7, with D perhaps given as TRBD1 or TRBD2 (5 bases each). Between the trimmed V and J ends, which lost 5 bases and 2 bases, there was a span of 7 bases. CDR3 length: 11 amino acids. Germline-derived CDR1 and CDR2 are DFQATT and SNEGSKA (reference sequence). CDR3 amino acids: CSAGTPYEQYF. The CDR3 nucleotides read TGCAGTGCTGGGACCCCCTACGAGCAGTACTTC.

This chain connects TRBV27 to TRBJ1-1, with D possibly TRBD1 on 6 matching bases. The CDR3 covers 15 residues. Germline CDR1 reads MNHEY; CDR2 reads SMNVEV (reference sequence). Deletions cut 2 bases from V and 3 bases from J, with 13 bases between. The CDR3 sequence: CASSLRGGFDTEAFF. Here the CDR3 DNA reads TGTGCCAGCAGTTTAAGAGGGGGGTTTGACACTGAAGCTTTCTTT.

This clonotype was observed a handful of times. The CDR3 sequence is CSVQEAGELFF. Written as DNA, the CDR3 is TGCAGCGTACAGGAAGCCGGGGAGCTGTTTTTT. The V and J genes are TRBV29-1 and TRBJ2-2, with D perhaps TRBD1 (5 bases). Trimming took off 6 bases at V and 6 bases at J, with 8 bases between the two ends. This CDR3 has 11 amino acids. The germline CDR1 and CDR2 sequences are SQVTM and ANQGSEA.

Only a few counts were recorded for this clonotype. The chain couples TRBV7-7 to TRBJ2-1; D possibly uses TRBD1 or TRBD2 (6 bases each). The CDR3 has 12 residues. The germline V and J ends were trimmed by 5 bases and 8 bases, with 10 bases remaining between them. Per germline, CDR1 SSHAT and CDR2 FNYEAQ (reference sequence). CDR3 bases: TGTGCCAGCAGCCCCGGGGGCGATGAGCAGTTCTTC. This encodes CASSPGGDEQFF. The whole variable domain, filled in from reference TRBV7-7 and TRBJ2-1, reads GAGVSQSPRYKVTKRGQDVTLRCDPISSHATLYWYQQALGQGPEFLTYFNYEAQPDKSGLPSDRFSAERPEGSISTLTIQRTEQRDSAMYRCASSPGGDEQFFGPGTRLTVL.

This clonotype was seen repeatedly, ten times or more. The chain is built from TRBV24-1 and TRBJ1-2; no clear D. The CDR3 loop spans 13 amino acids. Trimming took off 4 bases at V and 8 bases at J, with 13 bases between the two ends. Germline V gives CDR1 KGHDR, CDR2 SFDVKD. The CDR3 here is CATSDPGRGGYTF. CDR3 sequence (DNA): TGTGCCACCAGTGACCCTGGACGGGGAGGCTACACCTTC.

J is TRBJ1-5 and V is TRBV10-3, with TRBD1 identical over 7 bases. The CDR3 has 13 amino acids. With V trimmed by 10 bases and J by 1 base, 4 bases remained unmatched. Germline V gene sequence: CDR1 ENHRY, CDR2 SYGVKD. CDR3 amino acids: CATGTASNQPQHF. CDR3 in DNA: TGTGCCACCGGGACAGCCAGCAATCAGCCCCAGCATTTT.

This clonotype was recorded at least ten times. The J gene is TRBJ1-1, the V gene TRBV7-8, with TRBD1 matching over 8 bases. J gave up 4 bases and V 4 bases, and 17 bases lay outside the gene matches. In germline, CDR1 is SGHVS, CDR2 FQNEAQ. The CDR3 consists of 18 residues. The CDR3 region has the DNA TGTGCCAGCAGCTCGGAACCCGCAGGGGGCTTACGAAGCACTGAAGCTTTCTTT. Protein: CASSSEPAGGLRSTEAFF.

Ten or more counts support this clonotype. This chain uses TRBV12-3 or TRBV12-4 with TRBJ2-1; D tentatively reads TRBD1 or TRBD2 (5 bases each). V shed 1 base and J shed 0 bases, with 7 bases lying between them. The CDR3 loop spans 15 amino acids. DNA for the CDR3: TGTGCCAGCAGTTTAGAGGGGACCTCCTACAATGAGCAGTTCTTC. Translated, it gives CASSLEGTSYNEQFF.

This clonotype was detected only a few times. The CDR3 here is CASSTSWAGAGELFF. DNA of the CDR3: TGTGCCAGTAGTACCAGTTGGGCAGGGGCCGGGGAGCTGTTTTTT. The V and J genes are TRBV19 and TRBJ2-2; perhaps TRBD1 as D (6 bases). V lost 4 bases to trimming and J lost 6 bases, with 15 bases between them. The CDR3 spans 15 residues. The germline CDR1 and CDR2 sequences are LNHDA and SQIVND (reference sequence).

This clonotype has just a few counts. The chain has TRBV6-5 and TRBJ1-1; TRBD1 might be the D (5 bases). Trimming took 4 bases from V and 3 from J, leaving 9 bases between them. From germline, CDR1 is MNHEY and CDR2 SVGAGI. The CDR3 contains 13 residues. The CDR3 DNA follows: TGTGCCAGCAGTTCAGGGTTAGACACTGAAGCTTTCTTT. Residues: CASSSGLDTEAFF.

In its sample, this clonotype was seen many times. CDR3 nucleotide sequence: TGCGCCAGCCGGGGGGACGTTTATCAGCCCCAGCATTTT. Its protein is CASRGDVYQPQHF. The chain recombines TRBV10-2 with TRBJ1-5; tentatively, D is TRBD1 (5 bases). V was trimmed by 8 bases and J by 5 bases, leaving 13 bases between them. Germline assignment: CDR1 WSHSY and CDR2 SAAADI. The CDR3 extends over 13 amino acids.

This clonotype was recorded many times. V and J are TRBV7-6 and TRBJ2-3; D gene ambiguous. V was trimmed by 1 base and J by 6 bases, leaving 8 bases between them. CDR1 and CDR2 (germline): SGHVS, FNYEAQ. The CDR3 spans 13 residues. Here the CDR3 DNA reads TGTGCCAGCAGCTTAGGGTGGCTGGATACGCAGTATTTT. Translated: CASSLGWLDTQYF.

The rearrangement links TRBV20-1 to TRBJ2-5; D uncertain. CDR3 length equals 15 residues. Germline V gives CDR1 DFQATT, CDR2 SNEGSKA (reference sequence). Trimming cost V 3 bases and J 5 bases, with 19 bases left between them. The CDR3 coding sequence is TGCAGTGCTAGGGTTGGCCAGGCGAGGCTGGAGACCCAGTACTTC. Translating gives CSARVGQARLETQYF.

This clonotype was detected only a few times. The chain uses TRBV5-1 and TRBJ1-2, with 9 bases fitting TRBD1. The germline V gene has CDR1 SGHRS and CDR2 YFSETQ. The CDR3 has 15 residues. V gave up 3 bases and J gave up 7 bases; unmatched junction bases: 10. The CDR3 sequence: CASSSTTGGVSGYTF. The CDR3 region has the DNA TGCGCCAGCAGCTCAACGACAGGGGGGGTCTCTGGCTACACCTTC.

The sample holds many counts of this clonotype. This sequence joins TRBV4-3 and TRBJ1-1; D is unclear. The germline V and J ends were trimmed by 0 bases and 0 bases, with 8 bases remaining between them. The CDR3 is 15 amino acids. The germline gives CDR1 LGHNA, CDR2 YSLEER. CDR3: CASSQDHSMNTEAFF. In DNA, the CDR3 is TGCGCCAGCAGCCAAGATCACAGTATGAACACTGAAGCTTTCTTT.

This chain's CDR3 is CASSFPETYEQYF. CDR3 DNA sequence: TGTGCCAGCAGCTTCCCAGAGACCTACGAGCAGTACTTC. This sequence joins TRBV7-2 and TRBJ2-7; D is unresolved. Germline CDR1 and CDR2: SGHTA and FQGNSA. Trimming shortened V by 3 bases and J by 2 bases, and 8 bases separated the two germline ends. The CDR3 length is 13 residues.

This clonotype was seen more than once but under ten times. The rearrangement joins TRBV6-5 to TRBJ1-5, with 9 bases aligning to TRBD1. CDR3 size: 14 residues. J lost 7 bases, V lost 6 bases, and 7 bases had no gene match. Germline lookup yields CDR1 MNHEY and CDR2 SVGAGI. CDR3 region: CASRSGTGSQPQHF. The CDR3, as DNA: TGTGCCAGCAGGTCAGGGACAGGGAGCCAGCCCCAGCATTTT.

The rearrangement links TRBV4-3 to TRBJ1-1; possibly TRBD1 for D (6 bases). Germline values: CDR1 LGHNA, CDR2 YSLEER. Trimming pared 5 bases from V and 1 base from J, leaving 14 bases between. CDR3 size: 15 residues. The CDR3 DNA reads as TGCGCCAGCAGCACGCGGACAGCTCAGAACACTGAAGCTTTCTTT. It translates to CASSTRTAQNTEAFF.

This chain connects TRBV11-1 to TRBJ2-1; D may match TRBD1 or TRBD2 (5 bases each). Trimming took 1 base from V and 5 from J, leaving 21 bases between them. The germline CDR1 and CDR2 sequences are SGHAT and FQDESV (reference sequence). This CDR3 region has 18 residues. Here the CDR3 reads CASSLGSRHEGSHNEQFF. As DNA, the CDR3 is TGTGCCAGCAGCTTAGGGTCAAGGCATGAGGGGTCCCACAATGAGCAGTTCTTC.

The chain couples TRBV12-3 or TRBV12-4 to TRBJ1-2; 7 positions agree with TRBD1. The V segment lost 7 bases and the J segment 8 bases; nucleotides outside the gene matches: 7. The CDR3 consists of 12 residues. This CDR3 reads CASILTGSGYTF. Here the CDR3 DNA reads TGTGCCAGCATCTTGACAGGGTCCGGCTACACCTTC.